The 18 T cell receptor beta chains listed next were all sequenced from one sample in a study of T cell changes during pregnancy in multiple sclerosis. The protocol was immunoSEQ multiplex PCR, while the TCRdb copy is restricted to in-frame clones and leaves out a portion. The repertoire holds approximately 38,000 clones, with 92% as singletons. Here the sequenced sample was CD8+ T cells from peripheral blood mononuclear cells, taken in the third trimester of pregnancy. These receptors were obtained from a female donor with multiple sclerosis, enrolled in a pregnancy study.

This rearrangement joins TRBV9 to TRBJ2-1, with D possibly matching TRBD1 (6 bases). V was pared by 4 bases and J by 2 bases, with 13 bases between. CDR1 and CDR2 from the germline V gene are SGDLS and YYNGEE. There are 15 residues in the CDR3. This chain's CDR3 is CASSLQGTPYNEQFF. DNA for the CDR3: TGTGCCAGCAGCCTTCAGGGGACACCCTACAATGAGCAGTTCTTC.

This chain links TRBV9 with TRBJ1-1; TRBD1 agrees at 8 bases. Per germline, CDR1 SGDLS and CDR2 YYNGEE. CDR3 length: 14 amino acids. V trimming: 4 bases; J trimming: 6 bases; junction bases outside the gene matches: 8. This CDR3 reads CASSPIGQGPEAFF. CDR3 bases: TGTGCCAGCAGCCCAATAGGACAGGGACCTGAAGCTTTCTTT.

V is TRBV18 and J is TRBJ2-1; 7 nucleotides align to TRBD2. The J segment lost 2 bases and the V segment lost 3 bases, leaving 4 bases of the junction unmatched. CDR1 and CDR2 from the germline V gene are KGHSH and LQKENI. The CDR3 extends over 15 amino acids. The CDR3 DNA sequence: TGTGCCAGCTCACCTCTAGCGGAAACCTACAATGAGCAGTTCTTC. The encoded protein is CASSPLAETYNEQFF.

The V and J genes are TRBV29-1 and TRBJ2-3; 10 bases map to TRBD2. The CDR3 has 16 amino acids. The V gene's germline CDR1 is SQVTM and CDR2 ANQGSEA. The V gene end was trimmed by 2 bases and the J gene end by 2 bases; junction bases not matched to a gene: 7. The CDR3 sequence is CSVERGTSENTDTQYF. The CDR3 DNA reads as TGCAGCGTTGAAAGGGGGACTAGCGAAAACACAGATACGCAGTATTTT.

The V call is TRBV27, the J call TRBJ2-1; 7 bases are shared with TRBD1. The germline CDR1 and CDR2 sequences are MNHEY and SMNVEV (reference sequence). This CDR3 spans 13 amino acids. V lost 4 bases, J lost 4 bases, and 1 base stayed unmatched. CDR3: CASSWGQYNEQFF. The CDR3 region has the DNA TGTGCCAGCAGTTGGGGACAGTACAATGAGCAGTTCTTC.

In this sample, this clone is medium-sized. This chain connects TRBV4-3 to TRBJ2-6; TRBD2 agrees at 8 bases. The germline gives CDR1 LGHNA, CDR2 YSLEER. This CDR3 spans 17 amino acids. The V gene end was trimmed by 1 base and the J gene end by 0 bases; junction bases not matched to a gene: 2. CDR3 sequence reads: CASSQGTSSSGANVLTF. CDR3 coding DNA: TGCGCCAGCAGCCAAGGGACTAGCAGCTCTGGGGCCAACGTCCTGACTTTC.

This chain connects TRBV5-4 to TRBJ2-7, with a weak D call TRBD1 (5 bases). The CDR3 is 14 residues long. Looked up from germline, CDR1 is SGHNT and CDR2 is YYREEE (reference sequence). Trimming pared 4 bases from V and 5 bases from J, leaving 16 bases between. This CDR3 is CASSPLAGMNEQYF. Here the CDR3 DNA reads TGTGCCAGCAGCCCCTTGGCAGGGATGAACGAGCAGTACTTC.

The V and J genes are TRBV30 and TRBJ2-1, with a tentative D call TRBD1 (6 bases). Germline loops: CDR1 GTSNPN, CDR2 SVGIG (reference sequence). The CDR3 sequence is 14 residues long. The V gene lost 1 base and the J gene lost 10 bases, with 17 bases spanning the gap. As DNA, the CDR3 is TGTGCCTGGAGTGGCTACGGGACAACCAGAGAGCAGTTCTTC. It is translated as CAWSGYGTTREQFF.

The V and J genes are TRBV13 and TRBJ1-1; 8 bases line up with TRBD1. The germline V gene has CDR1 PRHDT and CDR2 FYEKMQ (reference sequence). This CDR3 region has 15 residues. Germline trimming cut 0 bases from V and 1 base from J; bases unmatched to any gene: 1. CDR3 region: CASSLGGQGNTEAFF. Written as DNA, the CDR3 is TGTGCCAGCAGCTTAGGCGGACAGGGGAACACTGAAGCTTTCTTT.

The rearrangement joins TRBV30 to TRBJ1-1, with D perhaps TRBD1 (6 bases). Deletions cut 0 bases from V and 0 bases from J, with 8 bases between. The CDR3 consists of 14 residues. Germline V gives CDR1 GTSNPN, CDR2 SVGIG (reference sequence). CDR3 residues: CAWSVGQMNTEAFF. Here the CDR3 DNA reads TGTGCCTGGAGTGTAGGACAGATGAACACTGAAGCTTTCTTT.

The rearrangement joins TRBV7-2 to TRBJ2-1; 12 bases align to TRBD1. The CDR3 contains 14 residues. Germline loops: CDR1 SGHTA, CDR2 FQGNSA. J lost 5 bases, V lost 5 bases, and 1 base had no gene match. The CDR3 loop reads CASSGTGGHNEQFF. CDR3 bases: TGTGCCAGCAGCGGGACAGGGGGCCACAATGAGCAGTTCTTC.

Concerning this clone itself: Other DNA sequences in this sample translate to the same CDR3. The genes are TRBV4-3 and TRBJ1-2; no definite D call. The V gene lost 4 bases and the J gene lost 1 base, with 10 bases spanning the gap. This CDR3 is built from 14 residues. In germline, CDR1 is LGHNA, CDR2 YSLEER. The CDR3 reads CASSPGLVNYGYTF. The CDR3 DNA sequence: TGCGCCAGCAGCCCCGGACTGGTTAACTATGGCTACACCTTC.

The chain employs TRBV29-1 and TRBJ1-2, with TRBD1 identical over 8 bases. Germline V gene lookup returns CDR1 SQVTM and CDR2 ANQGSEA. J gave up 3 bases and V 7 bases, and 10 bases lay outside the gene matches. CDR3 length equals 14 residues. Here the CDR3 reads CSAGTGADYYGYTF. The DNA of the CDR3 is TGCAGCGCTGGGACAGGTGCGGATTACTATGGCTACACCTTC.

The chain has TRBV5-1 and TRBJ1-4, with D possibly TRBD1 on 5 matching bases. The CDR3 spans 17 residues. Germline lookup yields CDR1 SGHRS and CDR2 YFSETQ. The ends were cut back, 4 bases at V and 3 bases at J, with 19 bases in the middle. CDR3 loop: CASSPEQVSQANEKLFF. The CDR3 nucleotides read TGCGCCAGCAGCCCAGAACAGGTCTCCCAGGCTAATGAAAAACTGTTTTTT.

V is TRBV4-1 and J is TRBJ2-7; D is perhaps TRBD1 (6 bases). There are 15 residues in the CDR3. CDR1 and CDR2 (germline): MGHRA, YSYEKL. Trimming stripped 4 bases from V and 0 bases from J, with 13 bases between. CDR3 nucleotide sequence: TGCGCCAGCAGCCCGTTAGGGGGACCCTCCTACGAGCAGTACTTC. It is translated as CASSPLGGPSYEQYF.

The chain recombines TRBV19 with TRBJ2-1; D is perhaps TRBD2 (5 bases). Trimming cost V 0 bases and J 4 bases, with 22 bases left between them. There are 19 residues in the CDR3. CDR1 and CDR2 (germline): LNHDA, SQIVND (reference sequence). This chain's CDR3 is CASSIDRSGDGLFYNEQFF. CDR3 DNA: TGTGCCAGTAGTATAGATCGGAGCGGCGACGGGCTGTTTTACAATGAGCAGTTCTTC. The variable domain in full, with the rest retrieved from reference TRBV19 and TRBJ2-1, is DGGITQSPKYLFRKEGQNVTLSCEQNLNHDAMYWYRQDPGQGLRLIYYSQIVNDFQKGDIAEGYSVSREKKESFPLTVTSAQKNPTAFYLCASSIDRSGDGLFYNEQFFGPGTRLTVL.

The CDR3 DNA is TGTGCCAGCAGCTTCGGAGGGTTAGAAGCTTTCTTT. Translated: CASSFGGLEAFF. The V and J genes are TRBV7-9 and TRBJ1-1; no firm D call. The CDR3 is made up of 12 amino acids. V was cut by 3 bases and J by 8 bases, with 10 bases left in between. Germline V gives CDR1 SEHNR, CDR2 FQNEAQ (reference sequence).

The chain carries TRBV7-2 and TRBJ2-3, with TRBD1 identical over 9 bases. With V trimmed by 5 bases and J by 1 base, 7 bases remained unmatched. Germline V gives CDR1 SGHTA, CDR2 FQGNSA. This CDR3 has 16 residues. DNA of the CDR3: TGTGCCAGCAGCCCCGGTCGGGACAGGGGCACAGATACGCAGTATTTT. Amino acid sequence: CASSPGRDRGTDTQYF. Complete variable domain (other parts from reference TRBV7-2 and TRBJ2-3): GAGVSQSPSNKVTEKGKDVELRCDPISGHTALYWYRQSLGQGLEFLIYFQGNSAPDKSGLPSDRFSAERTGGSVSTLTIQRTQQEDSAVYLCASSPGRDRGTDTQYFGPGTRLTVL.